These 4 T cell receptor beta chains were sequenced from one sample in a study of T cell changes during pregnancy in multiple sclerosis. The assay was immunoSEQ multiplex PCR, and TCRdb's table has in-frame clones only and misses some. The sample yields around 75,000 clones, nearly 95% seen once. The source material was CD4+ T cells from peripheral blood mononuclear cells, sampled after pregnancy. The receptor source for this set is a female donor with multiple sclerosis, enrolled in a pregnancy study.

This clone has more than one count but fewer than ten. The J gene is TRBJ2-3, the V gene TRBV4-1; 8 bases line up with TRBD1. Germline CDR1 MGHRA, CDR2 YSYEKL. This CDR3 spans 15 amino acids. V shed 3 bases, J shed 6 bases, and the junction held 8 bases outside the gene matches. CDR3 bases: TGCGCCAGCAGCCACGCGGACAGGGTCGGGGATACGCAGTATTTT. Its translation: CASSHADRVGDTQYF.

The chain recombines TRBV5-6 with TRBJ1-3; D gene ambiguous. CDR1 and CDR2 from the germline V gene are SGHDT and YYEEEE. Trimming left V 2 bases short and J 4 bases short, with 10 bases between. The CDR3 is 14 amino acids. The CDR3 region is CASSLVSVGNTIYF. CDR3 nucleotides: TGTGCCAGCAGCTTAGTGTCGGTGGGAAACACCATATATTTT.

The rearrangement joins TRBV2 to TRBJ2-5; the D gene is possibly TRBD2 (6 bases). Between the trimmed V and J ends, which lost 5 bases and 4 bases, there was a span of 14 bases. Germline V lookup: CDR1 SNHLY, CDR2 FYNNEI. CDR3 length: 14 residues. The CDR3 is CASSRDGRGETQYF. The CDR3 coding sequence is TGTGCCAGCAGTCGGGACGGGAGAGGAGAGACCCAGTACTTC.

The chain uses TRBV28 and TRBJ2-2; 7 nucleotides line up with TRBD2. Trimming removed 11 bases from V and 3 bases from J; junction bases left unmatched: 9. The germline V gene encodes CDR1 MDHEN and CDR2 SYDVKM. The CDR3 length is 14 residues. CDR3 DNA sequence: TGTGCCGTGCTGACTAGCTTTCACACCGGGGAGCTGTTTTTT. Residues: CAVLTSFHTGELFF.